This record concerns one T cell receptor beta chain sequence. Its antigen is unidentified. It was template switching that added a universal primer site, and there were unique molecular identifiers on the cDNA. TCRdb reprocessed the 5' RACE reads via MiXCR and lists one record per CDR3 protein. The table has 300,000 to 400,000 distinct CDR3 sequences, 10% to 15% seen once; the top ten hold roughly 7.8%. The sample comes from a study of identical twins. Findings of the study overall: Models predicted less out-of-frame TCR alpha sharing in monozygotic twins than was found.

Trimming removed 3 bases at V and 5 bases at J, with 7 bases between. The germline gives CDR1 DFQATT, CDR2 SNEGSKA (reference sequence). This CDR3 has 12 amino acids. A further study also used this sample, focusing on yellow fever vaccine responses in identical twins.

The receptor comes from a woman aged 18-35 years in good health. The chain joins TRBV20-1 to TRBJ2-2; D is ambiguous. The sequenced material came from CD8+ T cells sorted from blood. CDR3 nucleotide sequence: TGCAGTGCTAGGGCCAGGACCGGGGAGCTGTTTTTT. The encoded protein is CSARARTGELFF.